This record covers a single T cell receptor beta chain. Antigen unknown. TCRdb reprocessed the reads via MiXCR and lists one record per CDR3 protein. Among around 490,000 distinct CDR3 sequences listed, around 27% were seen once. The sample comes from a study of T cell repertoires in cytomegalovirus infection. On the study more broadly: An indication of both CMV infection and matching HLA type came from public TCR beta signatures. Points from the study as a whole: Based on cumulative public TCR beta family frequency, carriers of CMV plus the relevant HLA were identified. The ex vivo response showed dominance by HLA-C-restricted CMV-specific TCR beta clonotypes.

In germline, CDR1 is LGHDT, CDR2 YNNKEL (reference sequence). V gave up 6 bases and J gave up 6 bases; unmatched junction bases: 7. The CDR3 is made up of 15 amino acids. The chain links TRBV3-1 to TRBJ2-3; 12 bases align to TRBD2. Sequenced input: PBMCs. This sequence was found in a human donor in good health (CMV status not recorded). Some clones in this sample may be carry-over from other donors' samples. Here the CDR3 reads CASSGLAGRADTQYF. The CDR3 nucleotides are TGTGCCAGCAGTGGACTAGCGGGACGGGCCGATACGCAGTATTTT.